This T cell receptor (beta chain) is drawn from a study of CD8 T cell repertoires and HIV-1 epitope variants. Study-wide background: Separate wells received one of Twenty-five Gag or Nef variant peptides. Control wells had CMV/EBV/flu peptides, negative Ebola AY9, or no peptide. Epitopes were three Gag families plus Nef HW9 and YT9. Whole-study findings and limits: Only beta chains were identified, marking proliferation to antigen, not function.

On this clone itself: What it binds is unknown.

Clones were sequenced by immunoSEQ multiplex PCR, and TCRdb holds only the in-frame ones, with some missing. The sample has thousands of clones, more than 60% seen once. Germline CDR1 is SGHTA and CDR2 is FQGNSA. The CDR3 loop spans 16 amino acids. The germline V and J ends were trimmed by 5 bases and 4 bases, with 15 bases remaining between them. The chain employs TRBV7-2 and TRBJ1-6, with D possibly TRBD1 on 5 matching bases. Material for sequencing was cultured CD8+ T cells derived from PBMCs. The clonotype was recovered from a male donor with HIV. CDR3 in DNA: TGTGCCAGCAGCCCCATAATAGGGGAGTATAATTCACCCCTCCACTTT. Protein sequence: CASSPIIGEYNSPLHF.